This passage covers 18 T cell receptor beta chains from one sample sequenced in a study of spatial heterogeneity in lung cancer. Using its own MiXCR run on the 5' RACE reads, TCRdb lists one record per CDR3 protein. The sample has fewer than 20,000 distinct CDR3 sequences, 9% to 10% seen once. Stated time point: blood at routine non-recurrence follow-up after resection. The input for sequencing was PBMCs, taken at follow-up. These receptors all come from a male donor with early-stage non-small cell lung cancer.

This clonotype has just a few counts. The CDR3 DNA sequence: TGTGCCAGCAGCTTAGCGATCGGGGAACAGCCCCAGCATTTT. Translating it yields CASSLAIGEQPQHF. The chain couples TRBV7-8 to TRBJ1-5; D not certain. The CDR3 is 14 residues long. V was clipped by 0 bases and J by 7 bases, with 10 bases between them. CDR1 SGHVS and CDR2 FQNEAQ come from the germline V gene.

At least ten counts were recorded for this clonotype. CDR3 nucleotides: TGTGCCAGCAGTCTCCGGGGGTATGGCTACACCTTC. This sequence encodes CASSLRGYGYTF. The chain couples TRBV12-3 or TRBV12-4 to TRBJ1-2, with D possibly matching TRBD1 (5 bases). This CDR3 is built from 12 residues. V lost 5 bases, J lost 5 bases, and 9 bases lay in between.

V gene TRBV4-1 combines with J gene TRBJ1-5; tentatively, D is TRBD1 (5 bases). This CDR3 spans 19 amino acids. The germline CDR1 and CDR2 sequences are MGHRA and YSYEKL. Trimming took off 1 base at V and 4 bases at J, with 23 bases between the two ends. The CDR3 DNA reads TGCGCCAGCAGCCAAGGCCCCATGGGTGGAAGGGGAACGAATCAGCCCCAGCATTTT. Encoded protein: CASSQGPMGGRGTNQPQHF.

This clonotype was counted many times. The rearrangement joins TRBV6-5 to TRBJ2-7, with D possibly being TRBD1 (5 bases). This CDR3 has 14 amino acids. Trimming removed 2 bases from V and 1 base from J, with 9 bases in between. CDR1 and CDR2 (germline): MNHEY, SVGAGI. The CDR3 DNA is TGTGCCAGCAGTTACCGAGACAGTTCCTACGAGCAGTACTTC. Translation: CASSYRDSSYEQYF.

There are many counts of this clonotype. The genes are TRBV20-1 and TRBJ2-7; 10 bases are shared with TRBD1. The ends lost 5 bases at V and 5 bases at J; junction bases unmatched: 9. Germline CDR1 DFQATT, CDR2 SNEGSKA (reference sequence). This CDR3 region has 14 residues. The CDR3 sequence is CSALTGTGDHEQYF. In DNA form, the CDR3 reads TGCAGTGCTCTAACCGGGACAGGGGACCACGAGCAGTACTTC.

By frequency in the sample, this clonotype is medium-sized (0.01 to 0.1%). The chain joins TRBV29-1 to TRBJ2-2; tentative D call: TRBD1 (6 bases). The germline gives CDR1 SQVTM, CDR2 ANQGSEA. The CDR3 totals 15 residues. The V end lost 0 bases, the J end lost 5 bases, and 13 bases lay between the germline ends. The CDR3 loop reads CSVEDPDRITGELFF. The CDR3 coding sequence is TGCAGCGTTGAAGATCCGGACAGAATTACCGGGGAGCTGTTTTTT.

The table lists this clonotype with many counts. The chain uses TRBV20-1 and TRBJ2-3, with TRBD2 matching 8 bases. In germline, CDR1 is DFQATT, CDR2 SNEGSKA (reference sequence). The CDR3 runs to 15 residues. V was clipped by 1 base and J by 1 base; unmatched bases: 4. CDR3 coding DNA: TGCAGTGCTAGAGGACTAGCGACCCGCACAGATACGCAGTATTTT. Its translation: CSARGLATRTDTQYF.

At least ten counts were recorded for this clonotype. The chain couples TRBV20-1 to TRBJ2-1, with D tentatively TRBD2 (6 bases). This CDR3 spans 13 amino acids. Germline V gene data show CDR1 as DFQATT and CDR2 as SNEGSKA (reference sequence). Trimming cost V 7 bases and J 0 bases, with 10 bases left between them. This CDR3 reads CSEGRGSYNEQFF. The CDR3 coding sequence is TGCAGTGAAGGGCGGGGCTCCTACAATGAGCAGTTCTTC.

There are many counts of this clonotype. The genes are TRBV10-2 and TRBJ1-2; 9 positions agree with TRBD1. The J segment lost 8 bases and the V segment lost 5 bases, leaving 9 bases of the junction unmatched. The CDR3 sequence is 14 residues long. Per germline, CDR1 WSHSY and CDR2 SAAADI. This CDR3 reads CASSIYRGRGGYTF. The DNA for the CDR3 is TGCGCCAGCAGTATATACAGGGGGCGAGGAGGCTACACCTTC.

This clonotype was recorded many times. The chain is built from TRBV12-3 or TRBV12-4 and TRBJ2-7, with D perhaps given as TRBD1 or TRBD2 (6 bases each). Trimming took off 5 bases at V and 3 bases at J, with 17 bases between the two ends. The CDR3 is 15 residues long. CDR3 residues: CASSQRTVDYYEQYF. The DNA of the CDR3 is TGTGCCAGCAGTCAAAGGACAGTGGACTACTACGAGCAGTACTTC.

This clonotype was seen repeatedly, ten times or more. The CDR3 nucleotides are TGTGCCAGCGCCATAAGGGGAATGGGGGAAAAACTGTTTTTT. Protein product: CASAIRGMGEKLFF. The chain is built from TRBV7-9 and TRBJ1-4; D perhaps matches TRBD1 (5 bases). The CDR3 contains 14 residues. The germline V and J ends were trimmed by 8 bases and 8 bases, with 18 bases remaining between them. Germline values: CDR1 SEHNR, CDR2 FQNEAQ (reference sequence).

In this sample, this clonotype turned up a few times. V and J are TRBV4-2 and TRBJ2-1; the match to TRBD2 covers 7 bases. The germline gives CDR1 LGHNA, CDR2 YNFKEQ. J gave up 12 bases and V 3 bases, and 5 bases lay outside the gene matches. This CDR3 spans 12 amino acids. CDR3 loop: CASSQSREGQFF. For the CDR3, the DNA is TGTGCCAGCAGCCAGTCCAGGGAGGGGCAGTTCTTC.

The table lists this clonotype with many counts. The J gene is TRBJ2-7, the V gene TRBV9; 9 bases line up with TRBD2. V was pared by 3 bases and J by 3 bases, with 10 bases of the junction left unmatched. Germline assignment: CDR1 SGDLS and CDR2 YYNGEE. The CDR3 length is 16 residues. The CDR3 sequence is CASSEGGLAGSYEQYF. The CDR3 coding sequence is TGTGCCAGCAGCGAGGGAGGCCTAGCGGGAAGCTACGAGCAGTACTTC.

The table lists this clonotype with many counts. The chain carries TRBV3-1 and TRBJ2-7, with 7 bases aligning to TRBD2. V lost 0 bases to trimming and J lost 9 bases; unmatched junction nucleotides: 11. The CDR3 covers 15 residues. Germline V gives CDR1 LGHDT, CDR2 YNNKEL (reference sequence). The CDR3 DNA reads as TGTGCCAGCAGCCAAGACAGGCGGGAGCGACCCGTGCAGTACTTC. This gives the protein CASSQDRRERPVQYF.

This chain links TRBV9 with TRBJ2-1, with 7 bases lining up with TRBD1. V trimming: 3 bases; J trimming: 2 bases; junction bases outside the gene matches: 5. This CDR3 has 15 amino acids. CDR1 is SGDLS and CDR2 is YYNGEE in the germline V gene. This chain's CDR3 is CASSAVDRPYNEQFF. DNA of the CDR3: TGTGCCAGCAGCGCTGTGGACAGGCCCTACAATGAGCAGTTCTTC. Full variable domain (rest looked up from reference TRBV9 and TRBJ2-1): DSGVTQTPKHLITATGQRVTLRCSPRSGDLSVYWYQQSLDQGLQFLIQYYNGEERAKGNILERFSAQQFPDLHSELNLSSLELGDSALYFCASSAVDRPYNEQFFGPGTRLTVL.

This clonotype was observed many times. The chain couples TRBV7-6 to TRBJ2-5; D ambiguous. Germline CDR1 SGHVS, CDR2 FNYEAQ. This CDR3 comprises 13 residues. The germline V and J ends were trimmed by 3 bases and 1 base, with 6 bases remaining between them. This CDR3 is CASSFTPQETQYF. CDR3 nucleotide sequence: TGTGCCAGCAGCTTCACCCCCCAAGAGACCCAGTACTTC.

This clonotype was seen repeatedly, ten times or more. The rearrangement links TRBV15 to TRBJ2-7; 9 bases align to TRBD1. The V gene end was trimmed by 0 bases and the J gene end by 4 bases; junction bases not matched to a gene: 7. CDR1 is LNHNV and CDR2 is YYDKDF in the germline V gene (reference sequence). There are 16 residues in the CDR3. The CDR3 region is CATSREGDRVRYEQYF. CDR3 nucleotide sequence: TGTGCCACCAGCAGAGAGGGGGACAGGGTAAGGTACGAGCAGTACTTC.

There are a few counts of this clonotype. The chain recombines TRBV5-5 with TRBJ2-7; D is unresolved. The CDR3 is 14 residues long. Deletions cut 4 bases from V and 3 bases from J, with 14 bases between. CDR1 is SGHKS, CDR2 YYEKEE, per germline (reference sequence). Here the CDR3 DNA reads TGTGCCAGCAGCATAACCAGGAACGGCTACGAGCAGTACTTC. It specifies CASSITRNGYEQYF.